A selection of T cell receptor beta chains follows, all from one sample in a study of shared clonotypes between healthy human individuals. The repertoire was sequenced with immunoSEQ multiplex PCR; TCRdb's copy has only in-frame clones and lacks some. Of around 990,000 clones detected, around three quarters appear once; the ten largest clones hold approximately 0.9%. Sequenced input: memory CD4+ T cells from PBMCs. Source of these receptors: a man aged 18-30 years in good health. Some clones in this sample may be carry-over from other donors' samples. Each CDR3 is given with its conserved first and last residue. A D gene is named only where the DNA matches it firmly. Only part of the rows carry a size: once, few, many, or a class if the clone is expanded.

j_call | v_call | clone_size | d_call | cdr3_nt | cdr3_aa
TRBJ2-2 | TRBV5-8 | - | - | TGTGCCAGCAGCTTTAGTGGCTTCGGCACCGGGGAGCTGTTTTTT | CASSFSGFGTGELFF
TRBJ2-1 | TRBV6-1 | - | - | TGTGCCAGCAGTGAATATCGGTGGGGGCTCACTAACAATGAGCAGTTCTTC | CASSEYRWGLTNNEQFF
TRBJ2-1 | TRBV5-1 | - | TRBD2 | TGCGCCAGCAGGTCGACTAGCGGCAACAATGAGCAGTTCTTC | CASRSTSGNNEQFF
TRBJ2-7 | TRBV7-9 | - | - | TGTGCCAGCAGGGCCAGGCAGGGAGACGAGCAGTACTTC | CASRARQGDEQYF
TRBJ2-5 | TRBV11-1 | many | TRBD1 | TGTGCCAGCAGCTTAGCCACAGGGGGGAGAGAGACCCAGTACTTC | CASSLATGGRETQYF
TRBJ2-1 | TRBV6-1 | once | - | TGTGCCCTCAGAGGTTCCATGGGGCTCGTCAATGAGCAGTTCTTC | CALRGSMGLVNEQFF
TRBJ2-2 | TRBV19 | - | TRBD1 | TGTGCCAGTAGTAGGACAGGGAGTTGGACCACCGGGGAGCTGTTTTTT | CASSRTGSWTTGELFF
TRBJ1-1 | TRBV7-9 | once | - | TGTGCCAGCAGCTTTAGTCTAGGGAAGTACACTGAAGCTTTCTTT | CASSFSLGKYTEAFF
TRBJ2-3 | TRBV4-3 | - | - | TGCGCCAGCAGCCAAGCTCATACGCAGGCCGGTGAGGATACGCAGTATTTT | CASSQAHTQAGEDTQYF
TRBJ2-1 | TRBV7-6 | - | - | TGTGCCAGCAGCCCAGGCGGAGTGGCCTACAATGAGCAGTTCTTC | CASSPGGVAYNEQFF
TRBJ2-7 | TRBV2 | - | - | TGTGCCAGCTTTCTTGGCGCATCCTACGAGCAGTACTTC | CASFLGASYEQYF
TRBJ2-7 | TRBV2 | - | TRBD1 | TGTGCCAGCGGGAGACAGGGCGGCTACGAGCAGTACTTC | CASGRQGGYEQYF
TRBJ2-2 | TRBV10-3 | - | - | TGTGCCATCAGTGAGTCTCGGGGCACCGGGGAGCTGTTTTTT | CAISESRGTGELFF
TRBJ2-5 | TRBV11-1 | - | TRBD2 | TGTGCCAGCAGCTCAAGAGGACTAGCGGGGACCCAGTACTTC | CASSSRGLAGTQYF
TRBJ2-2 | TRBV2 | - | - | TGTGCCAGCAGTGATGTAAGGGAGTGGAACACCGGGGAGCTGTTTTTT | CASSDVREWNTGELFF
TRBJ1-3 | TRBV5-1 | many | - | TGCGCCAGCAGCGCGACGACTGCGGCTGGAAACACCATATATTTT | CASSATTAAGNTIYF
TRBJ2-7 | TRBV10-3 | - | TRBD1 | TGTGCCATCGGACAGGGTTACGAGCAGTACTTC | CAIGQGYEQYF
TRBJ1-2 | TRBV4-1 | - | - | TGCGCCAGCAGCCAAGCGTTTTTACAGGGAGGGGTCGATGGCTACACCTTC | CASSQAFLQGGVDGYTF
TRBJ2-5 | TRBV5-4 | - | TRBD1 | TGTGCCAGCAGCCTTTGGACAGGGGTGGAAGAGACCCAGTACTTC | CASSLWTGVEETQYF
TRBJ2-1 | TRBV7-3 | - | TRBD2 | TGTGCCAGCAGCTCCCCGTGGCGGGAGAGCAATGAGCAGTTCTTC | CASSSPWRESNEQFF
TRBJ1-1 | TRBV7-9 | - | TRBD1 | TGTGCCAGCAGCTTAAAGTGGACAGGCTCTGATAACACTGAAGCTTTCTTT | CASSLKWTGSDNTEAFF
TRBJ2-2 | TRBV7-7 | once | - | TGTGCCAGCAGCCCAAAGGGGGGTAGCGGTAACACCGGGGAGCTGTTTTTT | CASSPKGGSGNTGELFF
TRBJ2-2 | TRBV15 | once | - | TGTGCCACCAGCAGAGACCTCTTTAGTACGGGGGCCAGCGGGGAGCTGTTTTTT | CATSRDLFSTGASGELFF
TRBJ1-1 | TRBV2 | - | - | TGTGCCAGCAGTGTTGAGGGGGAGACTGAAGCTTTCTTT | CASSVEGETEAFF
TRBJ2-1 | TRBV5-4 | - | TRBD1 | TGTGCCAGCAGCTTCGGACAGGGCGGGTACAATGAGCAGTTCTTC | CASSFGQGGYNEQFF
TRBJ2-1 | TRBV6-6 | - | - | TGTGCCAGCCAATTGGACAGATACAATGAGCAGTTCTTC | CASQLDRYNEQFF
TRBJ2-3 | TRBV5-1 | - | TRBD2 | TGCGCCAGCATGGTCACAGCGGGAGGGATAGATACGCAGTATTTT | CASMVTAGGIDTQYF
TRBJ2-3 | TRBV28 | - | - | TGTGCCAGCAGTACCCGGGGTAGCCTGGGTCGTGATACGCAGTATTTT | CASSTRGSLGRDTQYF
TRBJ2-2 | TRBV5-1 | - | - | TGCGCCAGCAGCCCGAGACCTCAGACACCATCGAACACCGGGGAGCTGTTTTTT | CASSPRPQTPSNTGELFF
TRBJ1-5 | TRBV18 | - | - | TGTGCCAGCTCACCAAGGTCTGGGGGGTCACAGCCCCAGCATTTT | CASSPRSGGSQPQHF
TRBJ2-4 | TRBV6-6 | - | - | TGTGCCAGCAGTCAGATGCGGGATGGGGCCAAAAACATTCAGTACTTC | CASSQMRDGAKNIQYF
TRBJ2-3 | TRBV30 | - | TRBD2 | TGTGCCTGGAGTGTACCCTCTAGCGGCTCAAAATTCACAGATACGCAGTATTTT | CAWSVPSSGSKFTDTQYF
TRBJ2-1 | TRBV20-1 | - | - | TGCAGTGCTCGGTTACACCTTGAGCAGTTCTTC | CSARLHLEQFF
TRBJ1-1 | TRBV28 | - | - | TGTGCCAGCAGTCCGGCGACTGAAGCTTTCTTT | CASSPATEAFF
TRBJ2-1 | TRBV6-4 | - | TRBD2 | TGTGCCAGCAGTGCCGGACTAGCGGGAGGGCCCCAGCGGGAGCAGTTCTTC | CASSAGLAGGPQREQFF
TRBJ1-1 | TRBV11-1 | - | - | TGTGCCAGCAGCCGCTTGGGGGGATCTGAAGCTTTCTTT | CASSRLGGSEAFF
TRBJ1-1 | TRBV29-1 | - | TRBD1 | TGCAGCGTTACGGGACAGGGCCAGACGGAAGCTTTCTTT | CSVTGQGQTEAFF
TRBJ1-5 | TRBV4-1 | - | - | TGCGCCAGCAGCCAAGCGCCAGGGGATTTGGATCAGCCCCAGCATTTT | CASSQAPGDLDQPQHF
TRBJ2-1 | TRBV7-9 | - | TRBD2 | TGTGCCAGCAGCTTAGGACTAGCGGGAGTAAATGAGCAGTTCTTC | CASSLGLAGVNEQFF
TRBJ2-2 | TRBV10-3 | - | TRBD2 | TGTGCCATCAGACCGGGACTAGCGGGAGGTCTTGTCGGGGAGCTGTTTTTT | CAIRPGLAGGLVGELFF
TRBJ1-3 | TRBV28 | once | - | TGTGCCAGCAGGAGTTTCCCCGGGGCCTCTGGAAACACCATATATTTT | CASRSFPGASGNTIYF
TRBJ2-7 | TRBV7-8 | - | - | TGTGCCAGCAGCTTAGCGGGGCCGAGCTCCTACGAGCAGTACTTC | CASSLAGPSSYEQYF
TRBJ1-2 | TRBV6-6 | once | - | TGTGCCAGCAGTGACGGAAGGACAGAAGTAAATGGCTACACCTTC | CASSDGRTEVNGYTF
TRBJ2-1 | TRBV1 | - | - | TGCACCAGCAGCCAAGATCTGGTTGGGAAGAGACAGGGGGACAATGAGCAGTTCTTC | CTSSQDLVGKRQGDNEQFF
TRBJ1-2 | TRBV9 | - | TRBD1 | TGTGCCAGCAGCGTGGCGAGGACAGGGGGAGCCTATGGCTACACCTTC | CASSVARTGGAYGYTF